This T cell receptor beta chain was sequenced during a study of vaccination effects on CD4 cells after COVID-19 (dated by TCRdb to 2022 to 2024). Looking at the study overall: In the ViraFEST assay, PBMC were stimulated with viral peptide pools, and TCR sequencing was then used to find antigen-specific CD4+ T cell clonotypes based on their expansion. Participants received two doses of either the BNT162b2 or the mRNA-1273 mRNA SARS-CoV-2 vaccine. Each well held 2 million to 2.5 million PBMC cultured in IMDM containing roughly 5.1% human AB serum, 8 to 10 IU/ml IL-2 and gentamicin, along with roughly 10 ug/ml peptides. SARS-CoV-2 spike-specific CD4+ TCR repertoires were compared before and after mRNA vaccination in COVID-19 convalescent patients and in infection-naive vaccine recipients. Altogether, roughly 10 COVID-19 convalescent patients and a few SARS-CoV-2-naive healthy vaccine recipients made up the full study. In the study, cultures from other donors were sequenced using the Oncomine TCR Beta short-read assay on an Illumina iSeq 100. Here is what the overall study found, with its caveats: The study was limited by a small number of convalescent patients, and early post-infection timepoints were lacking. Among healthy vaccine recipients, nearly all vaccine-induced clones were SARS-CoV-2 mono-reactive, and just 1 of 255 was cross-reactive with common cold coronaviruses. Both infection-induced and vaccine-induced clones contracted markedly at late post-vaccination timepoints, which is consistent with waning T cell responses.

A note on this clone: Its recognized antigen is unknown. No qualities accompany the bases; no much larger clone lies one base away.

The receptor library was made with the immunoSEQ multiplex PCR assay. TCR beta CDR3 sequencing was performed on DNA from the cultured, isolated CD4+ T cells. Per the authors' processing: The analysis removed non-productive TCR sequences, trimmed reads to the CDR3 region, and retained only CDR3s that were 7 or more amino acids long. Antigen-specific clonotypes were identified with the MANAFEST web app by comparing expansion in peptide wells against reference cultures. To be called positive, a clone needed expansion at FDR<0.05 compared with the reference and with all other wells, an odds ratio greater than 5, and a frequency greater than 0.1% in two replicate wells. A clonotype was defined as cross-reactive if the clonotype was significantly expanded both in SARS-CoV-2 spike wells and in at least one common cold coronavirus spike condition. CDR3 similarity was assessed by Levenshtein distance with the stringdist R package, and unrooted trees were built with ape in R 3.6.1. TCRdb re-hosts the immuneACCESS table, in-frame sequences only. Its copies lack some clones; in the studies checked, an unresolved V gene accounts for under half of them, and the cause for the rest is not known. V and J calls and clone size follow that table, whereas D and trimming were derived from the DNA. The sample yields roughly 31,000 clones; around two thirds were counted once. The leading ten clones occupy roughly 3.8% of the sample.

After about 9 days of culture, CD4+ T cells were isolated with the EasySep CD4+ T cell isolation kit. Negative nucleocapsid antibody results before and after vaccination confirmed that the healthy vaccine recipients had no prior SARS-CoV-2 infection. Half of the culture medium was replaced with fresh IL-2-containing medium on days 3 and 7. Unless noted otherwise, every peptide stimulation condition was cultured in triplicate wells. PBMC were separated from whole blood using Ficoll-Paque Plus gradient centrifugation and were then either cryopreserved at -140C or used fresh. The QIAamp micro DNA kit was used to extract genomic DNA from the cultured CD4+ T cells. Looking up the germline V gene (reference sequence) yields CDR1 GTSNPN and CDR2 SVGIG. The CDR3 starts with the cysteine, ends with the phenylalanine, and has 10 residues. Of all the DNA, just the CDR3 is kept, 30 bases in frame from base 1. Deletion took 5 bases off V and 6 bases off J, with a span of 7 bases between the germline ends.

This receptor chain uses TRBV30 and TRBJ1-2; no D gene is confidently identified. The receptor comes from a human donor who received a COVID-19 vaccine. The sample here was CD4+ T cells from PBMCs cultured without peptide, taken before COVID-19 vaccination. The CDR3 region has the sequence CAWRRDGYTF. The DNA is TGTGCCTGGCGTAGAGATGGCTACACCTTC.